The T cell receptor beta chain under discussion was sequenced for a study of blood T cell repertoires in COVID-19. Here immunoSEQ multiplex PCR was the method, and the copy in TCRdb shows in-frame clones only, minus some. The table lists about 410,000 clones, 86% of them singletons. Germline V gene lookup returns CDR1 MDHEN and CDR2 SYDVKM. CDR3 length: 14 residues. V shed 2 bases and J shed 4 bases, with 11 bases lying between them. Sequenced input: peripheral blood. This clonotype was sampled from a woman between 25 and 40 years old with active or convalescent COVID-19. The genes are TRBV28 and TRBJ1-2, with TRBD1 as a possible D gene (6 bases). In DNA form, the CDR3 reads TGTGCCAGCAGTTTAACAGGGAGCGCCTATGGCTACACCTTC. It encodes CASSLTGSAYGYTF.